This T cell receptor beta chain was found in a study of OX40 agonist ivuxolimab in advanced cancers. Broadly, across the study: The costimulatory receptor OX40 (CD134) was targeted by ivuxolimab, a fully human IgG2 agonistic monoclonal antibody. Partial responses were achieved by three dose-escalation patients, of whom one had hepatocellular carcinoma and two had cutaneous melanoma. The monotherapy dose-escalation portion (N = 52 patients) of the phase I ivuxolimab trial is reported in the paper. Prior anti-PD-1, anti-PD-L1 or anti-CTLA-4 therapy was permitted, and checkpoint inhibitors had been received by about 36% of dose-escalation patients. The point of sequencing TCRbeta in the periphery was to test whether ivuxolimab changed TCR sequence diversity and drove clonal T-cell expansion. In the dose-escalation cohort, 75% to 85% of patients were male, and the mean age was approximately 60 years with a range of roughly 20 to 79. Intravenous ivuxolimab was administered to patients every 2 weeks at six dose levels: 0.01, 0.1, 0.3, 1.5, 3 and 10 mg/kg. Of the approximately 50 patients in dose escalation, some 19 had hepatocellular carcinoma, around 15 had melanoma, 9 had renal cell carcinoma and 9 had head and neck cancer.

Results the study describes overall, beyond this receptor: At doses of 0.1 to 3.0 mg/kg, clonal expansion of both CD4+ and CD8+ blood T cells was observed from baseline to week 6. In partial responders in the 0.1-3.0 mg/kg groups, normalized peripheral clonal expansion was found to be among the lowest, especially among CD8+ T cells. After ivuxolimab, more expanded clones were found on average in CD8+ T cells than in CD4+ T cells. The antigen specificity of the peripheral T cells that underwent clonal expansion was not determined. Low levels of normalized T-cell clonal expansion were also seen in some patients who did not respond.

The trial excluded patients who had a history of autoimmune disease or who were on systemic immunosuppression. Peripheral blood for TCR sequencing was drawn from every dose cohort at baseline, at cycle 4 day 1 and at cycle 7 day 1. The samples were drawn from a first-in-human, open-label, multicenter phase I dose-escalation trial of ivuxolimab. Adults with locally advanced or metastatic melanoma, renal cell, hepatocellular, or head and neck squamous cell carcinoma were enrolled in the trial. Before TCR sequencing, CD4+ T cells and CD8+ T cells from peripheral blood were sorted into separate populations. Genomic DNA was extracted from sorted cells for sequencing of the TCRbeta CDR3 region. The immunoSEQ Assay was used for sequencing of TCRbeta CDR3 regions. Imported from immuneACCESS, the table was reduced by TCRdb to in-frame sequences with V and J called. These copies leave out some clones; in studies compared against another copy, an unresolved V gene accounts for under half, and the cause of the remainder is not known. The sample contains 70,000 to 75,000 clones, 85% of them found a single time. The top ten clones comprise approximately 0.5% of the sample.

A word on this clone: Its antigen remains unidentified. Per-nucleotide qualities are absent, and no much larger clonotype sits a single base away.

Counted from cysteine to phenylalanine, this CDR3 has 14 amino acids. The CDR3 DNA has 42 bases and is translated from base 1. The junction shows trimming of 0 bases on V and 2 bases on J, plus 8 bases between the germline ends. The germline V gene (reference sequence) provides CDR1 SGHNT and CDR2 YYREEE. Recombination joined TRBV5-4 with TRBJ2-5; a tentative D call is TRBD1 (5 bases match). The sequence came from an adult with an advanced solid tumor such as melanoma, head and neck, liver or kidney cancer. Material: CD4+ or CD8+ T cells sorted from blood, obtained in a trial of the OX40 agonist ivuxolimab. The encoded CDR3 is CASSLDRFQETQYF. Read as DNA, the sequence is TGTGCCAGCAGCTTGGACAGGTTTCAAGAGACCCAGTACTTC.